This T cell receptor beta chain was identified in a study of blood T cells in healthy people across ages. Through a sample-barcoded 5' primer and a J-beta primer mix, a second PCR was run for roughly 6 to 11 cycles. A minimum of 2.5 million CDR3-containing paired-end reads was obtained for each sample. TCRdb passed the 5' RACE reads through MiXCR, listing each CDR3 protein once. This table holds hundreds of thousands of distinct CDR3 sequences, approximately 21% found once. This CDR3 is built from 15 residues. V lost 4 bases and J 0 bases, leaving 12 bases between the germline ends. J is TRBJ2-5 and V is TRBV12-3 or TRBV12-4, with D possibly TRBD1 on 6 matching bases. The sample comprised blood. The receptor comes from a man in his 70s in good health. The chain's CDR3 is CASSSPDSYQETQYF. The DNA for the CDR3 is TGTGCCAGCAGTTCCCCGGACAGTTACCAAGAGACCCAGTACTTC.